The entry below gives a single TCR beta chain sequence along with its context. This CDR3 has 14 amino acids. CDR1 SEHNR and CDR2 FQNEAQ come from the germline V gene (reference sequence). Between the trimmed V and J ends, which lost 3 bases and 4 bases, there was a span of 13 bases. The data originate from a study of blood T cell repertoires in COVID-19. Across the study: Samples taken during acute and convalescent COVID-19 were collected in the United States, Italy and Spain.

TCRdb's copy holds only in-frame clones and misses some; the assay was immunoSEQ multiplex PCR. The sample records just under 250,000 clones, about 86% being singletons. The chain links TRBV7-9 to TRBJ2-7; TRBD2 is a possible D gene (5 bases). The TCR sequence derives from a woman aged 25 to 39 who had recovered from COVID-19. The material sequenced was peripheral blood. The CDR3 here is CASSLSGRNYEQYF. The DNA for the CDR3 is TGTGCCAGCAGCTTGAGCGGACGGAATTACGAGCAGTACTTC.